This T cell receptor beta chain derives from a study of CD8 T cells in ankylosing spondylitis. Overall study results and limits: With a CD8+ phenotype, disease-linked clones were relatively rare in peripheral blood. Characteristic, it appeared, of ankylosing spondylitis blood was a TCR beta motif of several highly homologous variants.

In its sample, this clonotype was seen many times. No antigen is known for it. TCRdb recomputed calls from the 5' RACE reads with MiXCR, one row per CDR3 protein. The sample holds 800,000 to 900,000 distinct CDR3 sequences, 12% seen once. This CDR3 has 13 residues. V dropped 3 bases and J dropped 13 bases, with 18 bases sitting between them. The germline CDR1 and CDR2 sequences are SEHNR and FQNEAQ (reference sequence). The sequence came from a male donor with ankylosing spondylitis. The chain combines TRBV7-9 with TRBJ1-2; D possibly corresponds to TRBD1 (6 bases). Sequenced input: blood, either unsorted or a sorted T cell fraction (not recorded which). This chain's CDR3 is CASSFGSQRGGTF. The CDR3 nucleotides are TGTGCCAGCAGCTTCGGGTCTCAGCGAGGGGGCACCTTC.